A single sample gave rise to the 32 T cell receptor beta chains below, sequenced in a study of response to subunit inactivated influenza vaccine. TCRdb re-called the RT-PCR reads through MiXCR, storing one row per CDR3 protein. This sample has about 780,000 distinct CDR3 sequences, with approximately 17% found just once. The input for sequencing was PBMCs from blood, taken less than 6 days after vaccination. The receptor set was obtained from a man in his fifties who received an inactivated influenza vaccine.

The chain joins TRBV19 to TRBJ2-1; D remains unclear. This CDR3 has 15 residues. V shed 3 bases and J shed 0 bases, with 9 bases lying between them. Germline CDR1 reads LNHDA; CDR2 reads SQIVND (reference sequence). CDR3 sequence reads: CASSISVRSYNEQFF. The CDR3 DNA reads TGTGCCAGTAGTATCTCAGTCCGCTCCTACAATGAGCAGTTCTTC.

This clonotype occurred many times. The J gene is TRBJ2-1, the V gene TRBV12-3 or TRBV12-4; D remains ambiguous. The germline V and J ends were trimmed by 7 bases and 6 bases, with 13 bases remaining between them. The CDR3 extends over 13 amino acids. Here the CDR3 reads CASTLEQVNEQFF. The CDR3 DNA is TGTGCCAGCACCCTAGAGCAGGTCAATGAGCAGTTCTTC.

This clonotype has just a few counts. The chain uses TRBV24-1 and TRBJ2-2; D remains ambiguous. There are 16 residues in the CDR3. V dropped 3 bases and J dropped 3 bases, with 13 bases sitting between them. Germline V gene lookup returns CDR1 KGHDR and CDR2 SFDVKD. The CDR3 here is CATSDRVQSDTGELFF. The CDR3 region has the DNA TGTGCCACCAGTGATAGGGTACAGTCGGACACCGGGGAGCTGTTTTTT.

CDR3 loop: CASSRMRQEYGYTF. As DNA, the CDR3 is TGTGCCAGCAGCCGGATGAGACAGGAGTATGGCTACACCTTC. V is TRBV11-3 and J is TRBJ1-2, with D possibly being TRBD1 (6 bases). CDR1 and CDR2 from the germline V gene are SGHNT and YENEEA. V was pared by 5 bases and J by 5 bases, with 15 bases between. The CDR3 loop spans 14 amino acids.

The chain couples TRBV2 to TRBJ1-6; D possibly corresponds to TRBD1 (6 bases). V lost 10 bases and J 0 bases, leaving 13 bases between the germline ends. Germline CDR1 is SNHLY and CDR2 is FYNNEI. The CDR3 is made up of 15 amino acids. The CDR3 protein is CANQRGSSYNSPLHF. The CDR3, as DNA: TGTGCCAACCAGAGGGGGAGCTCCTATAATTCACCCCTCCACTTT.

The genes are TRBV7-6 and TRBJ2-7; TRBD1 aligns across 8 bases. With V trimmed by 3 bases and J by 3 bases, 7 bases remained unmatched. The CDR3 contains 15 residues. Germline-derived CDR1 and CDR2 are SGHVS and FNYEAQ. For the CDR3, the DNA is TGTGCCAGCAGCTTCGGACAGGGCTCGTTCTACGAGCAGTACTTC. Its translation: CASSFGQGSFYEQYF.

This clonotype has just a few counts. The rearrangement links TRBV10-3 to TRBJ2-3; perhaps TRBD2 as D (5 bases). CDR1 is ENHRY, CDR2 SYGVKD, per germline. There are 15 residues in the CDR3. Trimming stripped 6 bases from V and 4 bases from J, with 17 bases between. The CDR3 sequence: CAIREERVLADTQYF. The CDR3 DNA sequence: TGTGCCATCAGGGAAGAGAGGGTTTTGGCAGATACGCAGTATTTT.

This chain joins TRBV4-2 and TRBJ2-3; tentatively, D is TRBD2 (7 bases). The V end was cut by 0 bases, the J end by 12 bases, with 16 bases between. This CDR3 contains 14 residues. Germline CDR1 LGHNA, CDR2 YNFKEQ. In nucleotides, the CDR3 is TGTGCCAGCAGCCAAGATTCGGACAGCGGGGAACAGTATTTT. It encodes CASSQDSDSGEQYF.

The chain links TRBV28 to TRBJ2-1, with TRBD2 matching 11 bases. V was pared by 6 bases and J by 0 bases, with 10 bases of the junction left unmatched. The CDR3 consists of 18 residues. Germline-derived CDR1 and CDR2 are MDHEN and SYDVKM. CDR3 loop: CASSTLAGVGGSYNEQFF. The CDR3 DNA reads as TGTGCCAGCAGCACACTAGCGGGGGTTGGGGGCTCCTACAATGAGCAGTTCTTC.

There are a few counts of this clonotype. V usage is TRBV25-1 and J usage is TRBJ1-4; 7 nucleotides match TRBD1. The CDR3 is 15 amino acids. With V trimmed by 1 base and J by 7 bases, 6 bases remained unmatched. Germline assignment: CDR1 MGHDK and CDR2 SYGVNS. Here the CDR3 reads CASSESRGRGEKLFF. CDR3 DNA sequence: TGTGCCAGCAGTGAATCTAGGGGGCGAGGTGAAAAACTGTTTTTT.

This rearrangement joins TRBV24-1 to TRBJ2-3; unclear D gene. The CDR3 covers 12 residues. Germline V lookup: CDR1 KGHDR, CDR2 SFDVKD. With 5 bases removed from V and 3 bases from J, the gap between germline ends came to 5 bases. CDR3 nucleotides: TGTGCCACCAGTGGGGATACAGATACGCAGTATTTT. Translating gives CATSGDTDTQYF.

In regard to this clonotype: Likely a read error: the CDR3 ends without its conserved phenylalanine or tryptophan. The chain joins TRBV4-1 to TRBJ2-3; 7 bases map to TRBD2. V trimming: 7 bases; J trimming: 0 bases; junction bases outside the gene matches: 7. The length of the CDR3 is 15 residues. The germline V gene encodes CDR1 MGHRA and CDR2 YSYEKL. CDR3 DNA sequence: TGCGCCAGCACCCCAGCGGGGATTAGCACAGATACGCAGTATTGT. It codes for CASTPAGISTDTQYC.

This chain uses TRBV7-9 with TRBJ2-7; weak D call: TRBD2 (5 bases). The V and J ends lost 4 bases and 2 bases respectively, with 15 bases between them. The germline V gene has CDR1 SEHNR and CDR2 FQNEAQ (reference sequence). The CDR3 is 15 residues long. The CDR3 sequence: CASSSLSSAPYEQYF. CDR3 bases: TGTGCCAGCAGCTCACTGAGTAGCGCACCCTACGAGCAGTACTTC. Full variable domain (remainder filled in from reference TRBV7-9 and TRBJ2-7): DTGVSQNPRHKITKRGQNVTFRCDPISEHNRLYWYRQTLGQGPEFLTYFQNEAQLEKSRLLSDRFSAERPKGSFSTLEIQRTEQGDSAMYLCASSSLSSAPYEQYFGPGTRLTVT.

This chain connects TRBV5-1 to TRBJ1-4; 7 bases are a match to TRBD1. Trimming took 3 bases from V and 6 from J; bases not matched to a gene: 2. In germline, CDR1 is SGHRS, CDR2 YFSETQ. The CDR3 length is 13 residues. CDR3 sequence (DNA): TGCGCCAGCAGCTGGACAGGAGATGAAAAACTGTTTTTT. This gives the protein CASSWTGDEKLFF.

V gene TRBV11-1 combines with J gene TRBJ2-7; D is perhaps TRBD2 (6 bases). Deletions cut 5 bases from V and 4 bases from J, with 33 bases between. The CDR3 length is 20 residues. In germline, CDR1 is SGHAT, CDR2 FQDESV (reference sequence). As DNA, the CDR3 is TGTGCCAGCAGCCCCGAGACAGCCGATTTGAAGCGGGTGCTAAGGTACGAGCAGTACTTC. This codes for CASSPETADLKRVLRYEQYF.

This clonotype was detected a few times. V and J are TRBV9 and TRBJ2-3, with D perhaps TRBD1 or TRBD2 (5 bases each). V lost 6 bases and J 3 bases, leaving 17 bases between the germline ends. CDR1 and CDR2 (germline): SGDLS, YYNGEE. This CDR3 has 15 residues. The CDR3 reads CASKKMGDPTDTQYF. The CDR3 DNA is TGTGCCAGCAAGAAGATGGGGGATCCGACAGATACGCAGTATTTT.

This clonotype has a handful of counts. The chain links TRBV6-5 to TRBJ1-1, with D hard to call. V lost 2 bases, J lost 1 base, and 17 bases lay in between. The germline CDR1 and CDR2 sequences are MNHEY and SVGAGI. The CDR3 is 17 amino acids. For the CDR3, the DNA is TGTGCCAGCAGTTACGTTTTTAGGAGAGGGAAGAACACTGAAGCTTTCTTT. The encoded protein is CASSYVFRRGKNTEAFF.

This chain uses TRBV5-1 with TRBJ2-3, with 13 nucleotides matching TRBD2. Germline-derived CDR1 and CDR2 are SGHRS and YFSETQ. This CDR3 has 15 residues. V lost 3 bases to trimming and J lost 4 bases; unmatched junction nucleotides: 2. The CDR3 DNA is TGCGCCAGCAGCTCGACTAGCGGGGGGTCAGATACGCAGTATTTT. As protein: CASSSTSGGSDTQYF.

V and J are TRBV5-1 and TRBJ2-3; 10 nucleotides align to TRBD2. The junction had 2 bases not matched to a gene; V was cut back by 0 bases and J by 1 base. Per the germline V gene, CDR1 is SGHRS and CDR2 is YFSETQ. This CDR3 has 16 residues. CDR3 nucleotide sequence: TGCGCCAGCAGCTTGGAGGGGACTAGCGGCACAGATACGCAGTATTTT. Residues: CASSLEGTSGTDTQYF.

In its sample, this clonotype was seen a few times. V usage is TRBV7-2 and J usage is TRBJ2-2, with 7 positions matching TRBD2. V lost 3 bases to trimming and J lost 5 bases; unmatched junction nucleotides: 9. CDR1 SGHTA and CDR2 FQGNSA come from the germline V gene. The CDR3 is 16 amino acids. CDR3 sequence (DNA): TGTGCCAGCAGCTTGTGGCCGGGAGGAGGTACCGGGGAGCTGTTTTTT. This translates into CASSLWPGGGTGELFF. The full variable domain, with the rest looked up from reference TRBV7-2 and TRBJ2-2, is GAGVSQSPSNKVTEKGKDVELRCDPISGHTALYWYRQSLGQGLEFLIYFQGNSAPDKSGLPSDRFSAERTGGSVSTLTIQRTQQEDSAVYLCASSLWPGGGTGELFFGEGSRLTVL.

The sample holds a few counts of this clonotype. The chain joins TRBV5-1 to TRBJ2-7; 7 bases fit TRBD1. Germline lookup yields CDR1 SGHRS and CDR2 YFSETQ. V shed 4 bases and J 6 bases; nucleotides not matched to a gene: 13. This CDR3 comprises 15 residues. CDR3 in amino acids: CASSQTPDREREQYF. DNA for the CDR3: TGCGCCAGCAGCCAAACTCCCGACAGGGAGCGCGAGCAGTACTTC. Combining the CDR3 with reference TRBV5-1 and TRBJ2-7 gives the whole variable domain KAGVTQTPRYLIKTRGQQVTLSCSPISGHRSVSWYQQTPGQGLQFLFEYFSETQRNKGNFPGRFSGRQFSNSRSEMNVSTLELGDSALYLCASSQTPDREREQYFGPGTRLTVT.

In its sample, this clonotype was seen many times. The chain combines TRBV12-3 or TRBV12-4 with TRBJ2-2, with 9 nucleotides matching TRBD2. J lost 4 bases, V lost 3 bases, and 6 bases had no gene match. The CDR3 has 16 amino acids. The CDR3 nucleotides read TGTGCCAGCAGTTTTTTAGCGGGGGCCATCACCGGGGAGCTGTTTTTT. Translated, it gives CASSFLAGAITGELFF.

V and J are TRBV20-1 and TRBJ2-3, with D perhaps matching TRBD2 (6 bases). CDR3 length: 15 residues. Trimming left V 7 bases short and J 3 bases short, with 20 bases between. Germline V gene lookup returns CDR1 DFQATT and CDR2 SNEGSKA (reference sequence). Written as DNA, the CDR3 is TGCAGTGGGTCCTCGGGACTGATAGGAACAGATACGCAGTATTTT. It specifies CSGSSGLIGTDTQYF.

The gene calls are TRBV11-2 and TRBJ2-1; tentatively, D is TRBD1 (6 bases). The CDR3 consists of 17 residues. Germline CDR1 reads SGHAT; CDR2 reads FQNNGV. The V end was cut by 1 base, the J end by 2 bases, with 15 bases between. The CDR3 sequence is CASSLGTARGTYNEQFF. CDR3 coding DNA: TGTGCCAGCAGCTTAGGCACGGCCAGGGGTACCTACAATGAGCAGTTCTTC.

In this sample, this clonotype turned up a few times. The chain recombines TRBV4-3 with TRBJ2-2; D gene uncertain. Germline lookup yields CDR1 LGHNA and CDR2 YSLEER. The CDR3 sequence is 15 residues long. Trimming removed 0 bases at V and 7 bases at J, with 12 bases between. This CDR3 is CASSQEARVGGELFF. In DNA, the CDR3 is TGCGCCAGCAGCCAAGAAGCCCGAGTGGGCGGGGAGCTGTTTTTT.

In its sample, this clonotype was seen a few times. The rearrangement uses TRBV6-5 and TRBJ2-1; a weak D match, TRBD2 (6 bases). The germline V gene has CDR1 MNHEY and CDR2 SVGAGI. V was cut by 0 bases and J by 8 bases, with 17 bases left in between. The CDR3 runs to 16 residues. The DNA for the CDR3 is TGTGCCAGCAGTTACTCAATCCGGGCGGGAAGAGATGAGCAGTTCTTC. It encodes CASSYSIRAGRDEQFF.

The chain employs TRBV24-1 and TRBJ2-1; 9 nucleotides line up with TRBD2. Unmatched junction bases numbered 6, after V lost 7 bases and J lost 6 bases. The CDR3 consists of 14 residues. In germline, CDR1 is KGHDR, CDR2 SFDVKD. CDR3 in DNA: TGTGCCACCAGACGAGGGACTAGCAGCAATGAGCAGTTCTTC. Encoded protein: CATRRGTSSNEQFF.

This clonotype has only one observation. CDR3 DNA: TGTGCCAGCAGTGATAATGGGGCCCCATACAATGAGCAGTTCTTC. Translation gives CASSDNGAPYNEQFF. This chain links TRBV6-4 with TRBJ2-1, with D perhaps matching TRBD1 (5 bases). V lost 3 bases and J 4 bases, leaving 13 bases between the germline ends. The CDR3 extends over 15 amino acids. Germline V lookup: CDR1 MRHNA, CDR2 SNTAGT.

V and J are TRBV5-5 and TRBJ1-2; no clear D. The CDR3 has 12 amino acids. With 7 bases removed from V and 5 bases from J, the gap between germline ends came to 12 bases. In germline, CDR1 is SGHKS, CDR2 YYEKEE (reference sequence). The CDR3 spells CASVGNPYGYTF. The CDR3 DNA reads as TGTGCCAGCGTGGGGAACCCGTATGGCTACACCTTC. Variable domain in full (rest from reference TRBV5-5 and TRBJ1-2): DAGVTQSPTHLIKTRGQQVTLRCSPISGHKSVSWYQQVLGQGPQFIFQYYEKEERGRGNFPDRFSARQFPNYSSELNVNALLLGDSALYLCASVGNPYGYTFGSGTRLTVV.

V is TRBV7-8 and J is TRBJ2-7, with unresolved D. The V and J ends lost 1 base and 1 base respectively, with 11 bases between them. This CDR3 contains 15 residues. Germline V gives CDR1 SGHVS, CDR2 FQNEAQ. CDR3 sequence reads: CASSLVWGDSYEQYF. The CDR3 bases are TGTGCCAGCAGCTTAGTTTGGGGTGATTCCTACGAGCAGTACTTC.

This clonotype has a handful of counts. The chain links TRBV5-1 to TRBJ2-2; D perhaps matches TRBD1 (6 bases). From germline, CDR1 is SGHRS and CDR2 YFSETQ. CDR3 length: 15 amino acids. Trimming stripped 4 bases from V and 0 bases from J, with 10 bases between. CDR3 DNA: TGCGCCAGCAGCCCCCGACAGGCGAACACCGGGGAGCTGTTTTTT. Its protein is CASSPRQANTGELFF.

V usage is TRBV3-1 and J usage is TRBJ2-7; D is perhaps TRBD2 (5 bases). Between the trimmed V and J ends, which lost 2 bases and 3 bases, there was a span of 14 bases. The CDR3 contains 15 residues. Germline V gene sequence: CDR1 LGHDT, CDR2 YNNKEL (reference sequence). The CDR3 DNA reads TGTGCCAGCAGCCAAAGCCCCCGGGGTCTCTACGAGCAGTACTTC. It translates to CASSQSPRGLYEQYF.